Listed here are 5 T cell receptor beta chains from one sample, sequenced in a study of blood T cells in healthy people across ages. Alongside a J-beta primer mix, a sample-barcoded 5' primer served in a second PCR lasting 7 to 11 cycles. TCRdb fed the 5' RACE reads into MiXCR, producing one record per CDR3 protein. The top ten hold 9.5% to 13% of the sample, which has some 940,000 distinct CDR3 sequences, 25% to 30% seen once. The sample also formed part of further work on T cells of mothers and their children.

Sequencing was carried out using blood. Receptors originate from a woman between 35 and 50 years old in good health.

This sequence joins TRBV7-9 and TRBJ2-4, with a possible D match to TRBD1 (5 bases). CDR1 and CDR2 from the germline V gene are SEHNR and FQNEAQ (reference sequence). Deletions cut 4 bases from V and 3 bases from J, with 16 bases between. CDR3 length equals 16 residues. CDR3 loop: CASSSNAGSGKNIQYF. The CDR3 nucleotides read TGTGCCAGCAGCTCTAATGCAGGGTCCGGCAAAAACATTCAGTACTTC. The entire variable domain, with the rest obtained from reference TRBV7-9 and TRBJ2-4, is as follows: DTGVSQNPRHKITKRGQNVTFRCDPISEHNRLYWYRQTLGQGPEFLTYFQNEAQLEKSRLLSDRFSAERPKGSFSTLEIQRTEQGDSAMYLCASSSNAGSGKNIQYFGAGTRLSVL.

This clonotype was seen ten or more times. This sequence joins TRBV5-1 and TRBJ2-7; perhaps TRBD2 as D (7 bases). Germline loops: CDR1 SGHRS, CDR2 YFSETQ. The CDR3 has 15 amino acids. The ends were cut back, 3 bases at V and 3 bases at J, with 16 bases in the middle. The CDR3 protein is CASSWGGGPVYEQYF. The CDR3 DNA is TGCGCCAGCAGCTGGGGAGGGGGGCCCGTCTACGAGCAGTACTTC.

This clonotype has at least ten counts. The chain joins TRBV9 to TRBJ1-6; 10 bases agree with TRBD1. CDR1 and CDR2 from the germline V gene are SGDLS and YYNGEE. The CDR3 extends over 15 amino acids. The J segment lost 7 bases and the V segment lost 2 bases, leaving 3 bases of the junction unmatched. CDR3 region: CASSVGDRGNSPLHF. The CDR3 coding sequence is TGTGCCAGCAGCGTGGGGGACAGGGGAAATTCACCCCTCCACTTT.

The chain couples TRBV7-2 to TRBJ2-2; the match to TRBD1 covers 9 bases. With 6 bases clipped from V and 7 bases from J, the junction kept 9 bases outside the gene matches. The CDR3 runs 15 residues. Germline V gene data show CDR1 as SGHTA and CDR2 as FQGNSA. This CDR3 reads CASRERTGEGGELFF. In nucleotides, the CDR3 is TGTGCCAGCAGAGAGAGGACAGGGGAGGGCGGGGAGCTGTTTTTT.

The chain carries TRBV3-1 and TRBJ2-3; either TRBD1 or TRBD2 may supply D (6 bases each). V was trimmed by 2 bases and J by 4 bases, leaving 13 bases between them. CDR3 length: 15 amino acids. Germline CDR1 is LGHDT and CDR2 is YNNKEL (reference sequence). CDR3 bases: TGTGCCAGCAGCCAAATCCCGGGGGCGGCAGATACGCAGTATTTT. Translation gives CASSQIPGAADTQYF.